This passage covers 24 T cell receptor beta chains from one sample sequenced in a study of blood T cells in healthy people across ages. Using a J-beta primer mix together with a sample-barcoded 5' primer, a second PCR was run for about 6 to 11 cycles. One entry per CDR3 protein results from TCRdb running MiXCR on the 5' RACE reads. The profile shows around 1.5 million distinct CDR3 sequences, approximately 32% of them singletons. Sequencing was carried out using blood. Receptors were obtained from a woman younger than 45 in good health.

This clonotype has ten or more counts. V is TRBV27 and J is TRBJ2-7; TRBD1 agrees at 7 bases. The CDR3 covers 13 residues. V shed 3 bases and J 3 bases; nucleotides not matched to a gene: 2. The germline gives CDR1 MNHEY, CDR2 SMNVEV (reference sequence). The CDR3 coding sequence is TGTGCCAGCAGTTTTAACAGGGGCTACGAGCAGTACTTC. Translated, it gives CASSFNRGYEQYF.

This clonotype was counted a few times. The chain joins TRBV10-3 to TRBJ2-5; D call uncertain. V dropped 7 bases and J dropped 0 bases, with 9 bases sitting between them. The length of the CDR3 is 13 residues. The germline V gene has CDR1 ENHRY and CDR2 SYGVKD. CDR3 bases: TGTGCCATCAAGCCGGCCTACCAAGAGACCCAGTACTTC. Translation: CAIKPAYQETQYF.

The chain carries TRBV11-2 and TRBJ1-6; D remains ambiguous. This CDR3 region has 13 residues. CDR1 SGHAT and CDR2 FQNNGV come from the germline V gene. With 1 base removed from V and 10 bases from J, the gap between germline ends came to 8 bases. Here the CDR3 reads CASSLGGISPLHF. The CDR3 DNA reads as TGTGCCAGCAGCTTAGGAGGGATCTCACCCCTCCACTTT.

The gene calls are TRBV28 and TRBJ2-6, with 10 positions matching TRBD1. The V gene end was trimmed by 7 bases and the J gene end by 0 bases; junction bases not matched to a gene: 18. This CDR3 spans 21 amino acids. In germline, CDR1 is MDHEN, CDR2 SYDVKM. Here the CDR3 DNA reads TGTGCCAGCACCTCTCTCGGAACCGGGACAGGGGCCTTCTCTGGGGCCAACGTCCTGACTTTC. It specifies CASTSLGTGTGAFSGANVLTF.

The V call is TRBV20-1, the J call TRBJ2-1; the D gene is possibly TRBD1 (5 bases). This CDR3 has 13 residues. Germline V gives CDR1 DFQATT, CDR2 SNEGSKA (reference sequence). V dropped 3 bases and J dropped 2 bases, with 8 bases sitting between them. This CDR3 reads CSARDTTYNEQFF. DNA of the CDR3: TGCAGTGCTAGGGACACCACCTACAATGAGCAGTTCTTC.

This clonotype was picked up a small number of times. The chain recombines TRBV7-9 with TRBJ1-1; D call uncertain. CDR1 SEHNR and CDR2 FQNEAQ come from the germline V gene (reference sequence). The CDR3 is made up of 12 amino acids. CDR3 protein: CAAMVVNTEAFF. CDR3 coding DNA: TGTGCTGCGATGGTAGTGAACACTGAAGCTTTCTTT.

The chain has TRBV6-2 or TRBV6-3 and TRBJ2-7; D gene unclear. The V end was cut by 7 bases, the J end by 0 bases, with 13 bases between. CDR3 length equals 14 residues. Germline V gene lookup returns CDR1 MNHEY and CDR2 SVGEGT. The CDR3 is CASNNTRPSYEQYF. CDR3 sequence (DNA): TGTGCCAGCAATAATACCAGACCCTCCTACGAGCAGTACTTC.

This clonotype was observed a handful of times. The CDR3 sequence is CASSFRSVSYEQYF. As DNA, the CDR3 is TGTGCCAGCAGTTTCAGATCGGTATCCTACGAGCAGTACTTC. This rearrangement joins TRBV28 to TRBJ2-7; D is ambiguous. CDR3 size: 14 residues. The germline V gene encodes CDR1 MDHEN and CDR2 SYDVKM. The germline V and J ends were trimmed by 3 bases and 1 base, with 10 bases remaining between them.

The CDR3 region has the DNA TGTGCCAGCAGTTTTAAATGGGGGCCTGGTCAGGGGGCTCTGATCGATGAGCAGTTCTTC. As protein: CASSFKWGPGQGALIDEQFF. V and J are TRBV27 and TRBJ2-1; 8 positions agree with TRBD1. With 3 bases clipped from V and 8 bases from J, the junction kept 24 bases outside the gene matches. Per the germline V gene, CDR1 is MNHEY and CDR2 is SMNVEV (reference sequence). This CDR3 is 20 amino acids long.

As concerns this clonotype: A read error may account for a junction end that differs from germline. This sequence joins TRBV7-2 and TRBJ2-1; 8 bases agree with TRBD1. CDR3 length equals 15 residues. Per germline, CDR1 SGHTA and CDR2 FQGNSA. The CDR3 region has the DNA TGTGCCAGTAGCTCCCAGGGGGCAGCGATCGGTGAGCAGTTCTTC. Protein: CASSSQGAAIGEQFF.

This clonotype showed up just a few times. In nucleotides, the CDR3 is TGTGCCAGCAGTTTAGTGGCGGGAGCTATCCAGCAGTACTTC. This translates into CASSLVAGAIQQYF. The chain combines TRBV12-3 or TRBV12-4 with TRBJ2-7, with 7 bases identical to TRBD2. The CDR3 has 14 amino acids. J was trimmed by 8 bases and V by 1 base; bases with no gene match: 8.

This clonotype was counted at least ten times. The CDR3 DNA reads TGCGCCAGCAGCCAACGTACTAGCGGGAGGCTACCCTCCTACGAGCAGTACTTC. Protein sequence: CASSQRTSGRLPSYEQYF. This chain joins TRBV4-1 and TRBJ2-7; TRBD2 matches at 12 bases. Germline V gene sequence: CDR1 MGHRA, CDR2 YSYEKL. J was trimmed by 0 bases and V by 2 bases; bases with no gene match: 8. This CDR3 has 18 residues.

V and J are TRBV20-1 and TRBJ1-2; D is unclear. Germline CDR1 reads DFQATT; CDR2 reads SNEGSKA (reference sequence). The CDR3 covers 11 residues. With 1 base removed from V and 4 bases from J, the gap between germline ends came to 4 bases. The CDR3 DNA is TGCAGTGCTAGAGGGGTCTATGGCTACACCTTC. It specifies CSARGVYGYTF.

This clonotype was recorded a few times. This sequence joins TRBV7-3 and TRBJ2-7, with D maybe TRBD2 (5 bases). V was pared by 0 bases and J by 7 bases, with 10 bases between. The CDR3 consists of 13 residues. Germline V gene data show CDR1 as SGHTA and CDR2 as FQGTGA. The CDR3 DNA reads TGTGCCAGCAGCTTAACGACAAGCGGAGAGCAGTACTTC. Protein: CASSLTTSGEQYF.

This chain uses TRBV7-9 with TRBJ2-7; perhaps TRBD2 as D (5 bases). The CDR3 has 15 amino acids. The germline V gene has CDR1 SEHNR and CDR2 FQNEAQ (reference sequence). V was trimmed by 6 bases and J by 2 bases, leaving 17 bases between them. CDR3 in amino acids: CASRPAGGQPYEQYF. The CDR3 nucleotides are TGTGCCAGCAGACCCGCTGGCGGGCAGCCCTACGAGCAGTACTTC.

In its sample, this clonotype was seen a few times. The chain is built from TRBV6-6 and TRBJ2-3; D remains unclear. Germline CDR1 reads MNHNY; CDR2 reads SVGAGI (reference sequence). The CDR3 runs to 16 residues. The V end lost 2 bases, the J end lost 8 bases, and 20 bases lay between the germline ends. Written as DNA, the CDR3 is TGTGCCAGCAGTTACCTAAGACGGTTAAGTGGTGGTACGCAGTATTTT. Encoded protein: CASSYLRRLSGGTQYF.

In this sample, this clonotype turned up many times. The chain is built from TRBV5-1 and TRBJ2-7; D is ambiguous. The V end was cut by 3 bases, the J end by 2 bases, with 6 bases between. CDR3 size: 12 residues. Germline CDR1 is SGHRS and CDR2 is YFSETQ. The CDR3 loop is CASSSTTYEQYF. The CDR3 coding sequence is TGCGCCAGCAGCTCAACCACCTACGAGCAGTACTTC.

The CDR3 spells CASSPGGARTNYGYTF. DNA of the CDR3: TGTGCCAGCAGCCCCGGCGGGGCCAGAACTAACTATGGCTACACCTTC. The chain joins TRBV7-8 to TRBJ1-2; D possibly corresponds to TRBD1 (5 bases). Deletions cut 5 bases from V and 0 bases from J, with 16 bases between. Germline V CDR1 and CDR2: SGHVS, FQNEAQ. The CDR3 runs 16 residues.

This clonotype appeared a few times. The genes are TRBV4-1 and TRBJ1-1; D not certain. The germline gives CDR1 MGHRA, CDR2 YSYEKL. Trimming cost V 1 base and J 4 bases, with 4 bases left between them. The CDR3 has 12 residues. CDR3 DNA: TGCGCCAGCAGCCAAGGTGCCACTGAAGCTTTCTTT. Translating it yields CASSQGATEAFF.

The rearrangement uses TRBV7-8 and TRBJ2-2, with a tentative D call TRBD1 (6 bases). Germline V gene sequence: CDR1 SGHVS, CDR2 FQNEAQ. This CDR3 contains 15 residues. Trimming stripped 6 bases from V and 0 bases from J, with 11 bases between. The CDR3 spells CASRRDTSNTGELFF. The DNA of the CDR3 is TGTGCCAGCAGGAGGGACACTTCGAACACCGGGGAGCTGTTTTTT.

This clonotype was counted between two and nine times. This chain links TRBV4-1 with TRBJ1-2; D not resolved. CDR1 is MGHRA and CDR2 is YSYEKL in the germline V gene. The V end was cut by 1 base, the J end by 8 bases, with 14 bases between. CDR3 size: 14 residues. The CDR3 region has the DNA TGCGCCAGCAGCCAAGTAATTGCCGGGTACGGCTACACCTTC. Its translation is CASSQVIAGYGYTF.

This clonotype was seen a few times. The V and J genes are TRBV28 and TRBJ1-5; D uncertain. Trimming removed 6 bases at V and 6 bases at J, with 15 bases between. The CDR3 is 14 amino acids. Looked up from germline, CDR1 is MDHEN and CDR2 is SYDVKM. CDR3 nucleotides: TGTGCCAGCAGAGATGGACGCAGACTTCAGCCCCAGCATTTT. Residues: CASRDGRRLQPQHF.

This clonotype appeared many times. The J gene is TRBJ2-7, the V gene TRBV5-1; D possibly corresponds to TRBD2 (6 bases). The CDR3 loop spans 15 amino acids. Germline V gene lookup returns CDR1 SGHRS and CDR2 YFSETQ. Trimming stripped 4 bases from V and 3 bases from J, with 17 bases between. In DNA form, the CDR3 reads TGCGCCAGCAGCGGGGCGGTAGGCGGGAACTACGAGCAGTACTTC. It is translated as CASSGAVGGNYEQYF.

This clonotype has more than one count but fewer than ten. J is TRBJ2-5 and V is TRBV28; D possibly corresponds to TRBD1 (6 bases). Between the trimmed V and J ends, which lost 4 bases and 4 bases, there was a span of 13 bases. Germline-derived CDR1 and CDR2 are MDHEN and SYDVKM. The length of the CDR3 is 14 residues. The CDR3 spells CASSSGTPGETQYF. CDR3 DNA: TGTGCCAGCAGTTCAGGGACACCAGGAGAGACCCAGTACTTC. The full variable domain, rest sourced from reference TRBV28 and TRBJ2-5, is DVKVTQSSRYLVKRTGEKVFLECVQDMDHENMFWYRQDPGLGLRLIYFSYDVKMKEKGDIPEGYSVSREKKERFSLILESASTNQTSMYLCASSSGTPGETQYFGPGTRLLVL.